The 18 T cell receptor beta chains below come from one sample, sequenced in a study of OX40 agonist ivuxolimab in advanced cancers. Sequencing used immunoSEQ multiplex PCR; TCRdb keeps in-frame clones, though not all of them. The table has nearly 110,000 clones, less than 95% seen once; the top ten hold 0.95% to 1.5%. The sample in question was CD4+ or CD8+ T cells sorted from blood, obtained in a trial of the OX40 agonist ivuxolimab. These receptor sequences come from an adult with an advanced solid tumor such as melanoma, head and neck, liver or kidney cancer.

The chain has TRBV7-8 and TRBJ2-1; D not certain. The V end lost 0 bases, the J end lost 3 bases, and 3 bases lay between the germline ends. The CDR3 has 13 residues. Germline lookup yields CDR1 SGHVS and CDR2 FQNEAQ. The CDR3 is CASSLALYNEQFF. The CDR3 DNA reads TGTGCCAGCAGCTTAGCACTCTACAATGAGCAGTTCTTC.

The CDR3 loop reads CASTTGTPAYEQYF. The CDR3 DNA reads TGTGCCAGCACCACAGGTACTCCAGCTTACGAGCAGTACTTC. V gene TRBV28 combines with J gene TRBJ2-7; D perhaps matches TRBD1 (5 bases). Germline V CDR1 and CDR2: MDHEN, SYDVKM. The CDR3 consists of 14 residues. The V gene lost 7 bases and the J gene lost 4 bases, with 17 bases spanning the gap. The entire variable domain, with the rest obtained from reference TRBV28 and TRBJ2-7, is as follows: DVKVTQSSRYLVKRTGEKVFLECVQDMDHENMFWYRQDPGLGLRLIYFSYDVKMKEKGDIPEGYSVSREKKERFSLILESASTNQTSMYLCASTTGTPAYEQYFGPGTRLTVT.

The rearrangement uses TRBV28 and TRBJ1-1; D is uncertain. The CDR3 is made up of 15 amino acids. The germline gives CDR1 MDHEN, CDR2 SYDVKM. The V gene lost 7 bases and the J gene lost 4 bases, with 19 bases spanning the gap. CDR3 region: CASTQAGHTFTEAFF. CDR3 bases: TGTGCCAGCACTCAAGCGGGCCATACTTTCACTGAAGCTTTCTTT. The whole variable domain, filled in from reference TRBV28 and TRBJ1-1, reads DVKVTQSSRYLVKRTGEKVFLECVQDMDHENMFWYRQDPGLGLRLIYFSYDVKMKEKGDIPEGYSVSREKKERFSLILESASTNQTSMYLCASTQAGHTFTEAFFGQGTRLTVV.

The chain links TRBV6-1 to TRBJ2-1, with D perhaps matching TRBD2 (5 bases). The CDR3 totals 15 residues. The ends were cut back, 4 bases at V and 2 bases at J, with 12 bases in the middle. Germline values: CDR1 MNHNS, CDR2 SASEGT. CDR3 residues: CASSVSSGAYNEQFF. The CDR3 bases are TGTGCCAGCAGTGTCTCGAGCGGAGCCTACAATGAGCAGTTCTTC.

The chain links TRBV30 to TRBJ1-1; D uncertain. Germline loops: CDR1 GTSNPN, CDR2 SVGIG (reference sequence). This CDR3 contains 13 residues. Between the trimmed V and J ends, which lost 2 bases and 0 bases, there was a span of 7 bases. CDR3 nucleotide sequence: TGTGCCTGGAGTTCAGGCTTGAACACTGAAGCTTTCTTT. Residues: CAWSSGLNTEAFF.

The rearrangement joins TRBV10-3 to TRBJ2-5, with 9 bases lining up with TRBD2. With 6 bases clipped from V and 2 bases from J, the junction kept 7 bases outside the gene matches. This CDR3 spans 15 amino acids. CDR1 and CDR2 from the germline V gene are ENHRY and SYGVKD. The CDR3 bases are TGTGCCATCAGCCCAATGGGACTAGCTCAAGAGACCCAGTACTTC. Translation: CAISPMGLAQETQYF.

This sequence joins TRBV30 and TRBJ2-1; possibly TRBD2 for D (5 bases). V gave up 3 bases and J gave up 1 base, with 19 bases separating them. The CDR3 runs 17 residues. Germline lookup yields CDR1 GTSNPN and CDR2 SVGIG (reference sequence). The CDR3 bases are TGTGCCTGGAGAGCAACCCGGGGAACTCGGTCCTACAATGAGCAGTTCTTC. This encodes CAWRATRGTRSYNEQFF.

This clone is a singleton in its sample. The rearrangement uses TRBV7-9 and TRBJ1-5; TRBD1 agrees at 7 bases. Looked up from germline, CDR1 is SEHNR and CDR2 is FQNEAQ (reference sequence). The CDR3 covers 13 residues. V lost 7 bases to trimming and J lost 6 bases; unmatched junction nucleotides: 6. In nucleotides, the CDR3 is TGTGCCAGCACCCCAGGGGGGGGTCAGCCCCAGCATTTT. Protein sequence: CASTPGGGQPQHF.

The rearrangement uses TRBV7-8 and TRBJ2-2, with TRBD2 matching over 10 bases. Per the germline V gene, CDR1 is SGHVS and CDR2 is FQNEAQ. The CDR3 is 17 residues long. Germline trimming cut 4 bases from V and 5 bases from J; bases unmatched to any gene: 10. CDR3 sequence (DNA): TGTGCCAGCAGCTCAAGGGTAGCGGGAGGTCGGACCGGGGAGCTGTTTTTT. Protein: CASSSRVAGGRTGELFF.

CDR3 sequence reads: CASKRLSTGELFF. Here the CDR3 DNA reads TGTGCCAGCAAAAGACTCAGCACCGGGGAGCTGTTTTTT. The chain carries TRBV2 and TRBJ2-2; D unresolved. Germline values: CDR1 SNHLY, CDR2 FYNNEI. V lost 7 bases to trimming and J lost 4 bases, with 10 bases between them. The CDR3 length is 13 residues.

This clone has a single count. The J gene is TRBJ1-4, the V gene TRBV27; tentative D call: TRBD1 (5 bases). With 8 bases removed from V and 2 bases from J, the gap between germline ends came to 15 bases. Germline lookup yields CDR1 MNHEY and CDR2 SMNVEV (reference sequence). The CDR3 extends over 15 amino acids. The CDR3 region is CASRTRVRTNEKLFF. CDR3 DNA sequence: TGTGCCAGCCGCACCAGGGTACGCACTAATGAAAAACTGTTTTTT.

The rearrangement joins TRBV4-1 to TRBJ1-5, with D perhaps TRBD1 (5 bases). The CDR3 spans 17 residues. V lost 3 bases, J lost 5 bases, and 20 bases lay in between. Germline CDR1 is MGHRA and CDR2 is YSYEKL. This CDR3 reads CASSQAPGPSRDQPQHF. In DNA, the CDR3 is TGCGCCAGCAGCCAGGCCCCGGGACCGTCCCGGGATCAGCCCCAGCATTTT.

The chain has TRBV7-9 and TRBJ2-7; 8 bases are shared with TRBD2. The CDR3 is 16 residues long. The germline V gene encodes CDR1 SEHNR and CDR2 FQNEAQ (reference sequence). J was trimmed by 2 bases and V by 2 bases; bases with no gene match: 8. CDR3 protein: CASSLFKREGTYEQYF. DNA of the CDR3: TGTGCCAGCAGCTTATTCAAACGGGAGGGAACCTACGAGCAGTACTTC.

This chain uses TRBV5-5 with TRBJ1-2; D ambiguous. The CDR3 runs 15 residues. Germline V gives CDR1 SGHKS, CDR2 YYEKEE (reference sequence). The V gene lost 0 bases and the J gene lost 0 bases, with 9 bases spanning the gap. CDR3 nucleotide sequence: TGTGCCAGCAGCTTGGCCAGCTCTACTAACTATGGCTACACCTTC. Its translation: CASSLASSTNYGYTF.

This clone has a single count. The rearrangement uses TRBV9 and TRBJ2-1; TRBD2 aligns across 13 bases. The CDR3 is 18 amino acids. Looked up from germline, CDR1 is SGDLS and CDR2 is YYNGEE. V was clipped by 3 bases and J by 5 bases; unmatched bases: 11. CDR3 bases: TGTGCCAGCAGCGACGATCGGACTAGCGGGAGTCACCACAATGAGCAGTTCTTC. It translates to CASSDDRTSGSHHNEQFF.

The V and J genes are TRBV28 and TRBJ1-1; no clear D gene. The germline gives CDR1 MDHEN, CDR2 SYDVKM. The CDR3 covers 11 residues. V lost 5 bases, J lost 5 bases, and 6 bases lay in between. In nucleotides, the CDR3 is TGTGCCAGCAGTGTATCAACTGAAGCTTTCTTT. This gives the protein CASSVSTEAFF.

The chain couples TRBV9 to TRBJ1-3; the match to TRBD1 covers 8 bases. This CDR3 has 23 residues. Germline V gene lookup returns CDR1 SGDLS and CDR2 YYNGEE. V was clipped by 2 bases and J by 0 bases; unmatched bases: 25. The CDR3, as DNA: TGTGCCAGCAGCGTCGAGCCCTCCGCTAAAACCGGGACAGGCCTCCACTCTGGAAACACCATATATTTT. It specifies CASSVEPSAKTGTGLHSGNTIYF.

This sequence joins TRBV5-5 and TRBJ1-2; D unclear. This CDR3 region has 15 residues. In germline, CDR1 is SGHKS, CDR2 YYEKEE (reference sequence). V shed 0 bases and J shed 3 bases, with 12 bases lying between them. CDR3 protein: CASSLATDPYYGYTF. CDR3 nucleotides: TGTGCCAGCAGCTTGGCCACGGACCCCTACTATGGCTACACCTTC.